Presented here are 27 T cell receptor beta chains from one specimen sequenced in a study of a mutant IDH1 vaccine in newly diagnosed glioma. The time point denotes: week 35, safety follow-up. Doses consisted of 300 ug of mutant IDH1 20-mer peptide each, paired with topical imiquimod. Clones were sequenced by immunoSEQ multiplex PCR, and TCRdb holds only the in-frame ones, with some missing. This table holds roughly 25,000 clones, over 80% found once. Their antigen targets remain unknown. The sequencing here drew on PBMCs, taken from a glioma patient whose treatment included an IDH1 peptide vaccine. The receptor source for this set is a man aged 25-45 years with glioma.

The chain has TRBV10-3 and TRBJ1-1; possibly TRBD1 for D (6 bases). The ends were cut back, 5 bases at V and 10 bases at J, with 23 bases in the middle. This CDR3 is built from 15 residues. Germline V gene lookup returns CDR1 ENHRY and CDR2 SYGVKD. CDR3 in amino acids: CAISLNLRQETGAFF. DNA of the CDR3: TGTGCCATCAGTCTTAACTTACGACAGGAGACAGGAGCTTTCTTT.

This sequence joins TRBV7-9 and TRBJ1-1, with no clear D. V was clipped by 8 bases and J by 1 base, with 14 bases between them. This CDR3 has 14 residues. Germline V gene lookup returns CDR1 SEHNR and CDR2 FQNEAQ (reference sequence). CDR3 nucleotide sequence: TGTGCCAGCGGCCGGGGTGAGCGGAACACTGAAGCTTTCTTT. This gives the protein CASGRGERNTEAFF.

This clone was detected only once. The chain combines TRBV9 with TRBJ2-6; tentative D call: TRBD1 (5 bases). Germline CDR1 reads SGDLS; CDR2 reads YYNGEE. The CDR3 covers 15 residues. Trimming removed 3 bases from V and 3 bases from J, with 10 bases in between. In DNA form, the CDR3 reads TGTGCCAGCAGCGGAGACAGTGTTGGGGCCAACGTCCTGACTTTC. This codes for CASSGDSVGANVLTF.

This chain links TRBV28 with TRBJ1-3; weak D call: TRBD1 (5 bases). The germline V gene encodes CDR1 MDHEN and CDR2 SYDVKM. There are 14 residues in the CDR3. Between the trimmed V and J ends, which lost 6 bases and 0 bases, there was a span of 9 bases. CDR3 in DNA: TGTGCCAGCAGGGGGCCCATCTCTGGAAACACCATATATTTT. Its translation is CASRGPISGNTIYF.

V gene TRBV5-4 combines with J gene TRBJ2-7; D possibly corresponds to TRBD1 (6 bases). The V end was cut by 5 bases, the J end by 0 bases, with 18 bases between. Germline V gene data show CDR1 as SGHNT and CDR2 as YYREEE (reference sequence). The CDR3 runs to 16 residues. CDR3 coding DNA: TGTGCCAGCAGTTCACATCGACAGGTGAGCTCCTACGAGCAGTACTTC. Translation gives CASSSHRQVSSYEQYF.

This chain joins TRBV2 and TRBJ1-5; possible D gene TRBD1, 5 bases. Deletions cut 6 bases from V and 0 bases from J, with 9 bases between. The CDR3 is 14 amino acids. Looked up from germline, CDR1 is SNHLY and CDR2 is FYNNEI. The CDR3 DNA sequence: TGTGCCAGCAGCGGACATTTTAGCAATCAGCCCCAGCATTTT. This gives the protein CASSGHFSNQPQHF.

The chain recombines TRBV9 with TRBJ2-2; possible D gene TRBD2, 5 bases. Germline CDR1 SGDLS, CDR2 YYNGEE. The CDR3 is 16 amino acids. The V and J ends lost 0 bases and 7 bases respectively, with 16 bases between them. Here the CDR3 reads CASSVVATPRNGELFF. The CDR3 DNA is TGTGCCAGCAGCGTAGTAGCGACGCCGAGGAACGGGGAGCTGTTTTTT. The complete variable domain, with remaining parts taken from reference TRBV9 and TRBJ2-2, reads DSGVTQTPKHLITATGQRVTLRCSPRSGDLSVYWYQQSLDQGLQFLIQYYNGEERAKGNILERFSAQQFPDLHSELNLSSLELGDSALYFCASSVVATPRNGELFFGEGSRLTVL.

The chain links TRBV19 to TRBJ2-1; D might be TRBD2 (5 bases). This CDR3 is built from 14 residues. Trimming removed 0 bases at V and 6 bases at J, with 9 bases between. Germline V gene data show CDR1 as LNHDA and CDR2 as SQIVND (reference sequence). The CDR3 region has the DNA TGTGCCAGTAGTATAGAAAACGGGGTCAATGAGCAGTTCTTC. As protein: CASSIENGVNEQFF.

The chain has TRBV2 and TRBJ1-2; tentative D call: TRBD1 (6 bases). The ends were cut back, 6 bases at V and 2 bases at J, with 19 bases in the middle. The CDR3 spans 16 residues. From germline, CDR1 is SNHLY and CDR2 FYNNEI. The CDR3: CASRAATTGFNYGYTF. CDR3 nucleotides: TGTGCCAGCAGGGCCGCCACAACAGGGTTCAACTATGGCTACACCTTC.

The gene calls are TRBV27 and TRBJ2-3; D is ambiguous. CDR1 is MNHEY and CDR2 is SMNVEV in the germline V gene (reference sequence). Trimming removed 1 base at V and 4 bases at J, with 12 bases between. The CDR3 runs to 15 residues. As DNA, the CDR3 is TGTGCCAGCAGTTTATTCTTACGTTCCCCAGATACGCAGTATTTT. Translating gives CASSLFLRSPDTQYF.

This sequence joins TRBV2 and TRBJ1-6; 7 nucleotides agree with TRBD1. CDR3 length: 14 amino acids. V lost 6 bases, J lost 5 bases, and 4 bases stayed unmatched. Germline V gene sequence: CDR1 SNHLY, CDR2 FYNNEI. CDR3 DNA: TGTGCCAGCAGATCGACAGGGAATAATTCACCCCTCCACTTT. Protein product: CASRSTGNNSPLHF.

This clone was observed a few times. The genes are TRBV19 and TRBJ1-5; 7 bases are a match to TRBD1. The CDR3 is made up of 16 amino acids. The germline gives CDR1 LNHDA, CDR2 SQIVND (reference sequence). Trimming took 5 bases from V and 3 from J; bases not matched to a gene: 10. Here the CDR3 DNA reads TGTGCCAGTAGTGGCCCCGGGACAGCCATCAATCAGCCCCAGCATTTT. This gives the protein CASSGPGTAINQPQHF.

This chain joins TRBV9 and TRBJ2-1; TRBD1 matches at 8 bases. In germline, CDR1 is SGDLS, CDR2 YYNGEE. CDR3 length: 17 amino acids. The ends lost 2 bases at V and 0 bases at J; junction bases unmatched: 7. The CDR3 protein is CASSVNGQGSSYNEQFF. The DNA for the CDR3 is TGTGCCAGCAGCGTCAACGGACAGGGAAGCTCCTACAATGAGCAGTTCTTC.

The genes are TRBV10-3 and TRBJ1-2, with no clear D. V was trimmed by 0 bases and J by 7 bases, leaving 12 bases between them. Germline CDR1 reads ENHRY; CDR2 reads SYGVKD. This CDR3 contains 14 residues. CDR3 region: CAISESLYWAGYTF. The CDR3 nucleotides read TGTGCCATCAGTGAGTCGCTATACTGGGCTGGCTACACCTTC.

V usage is TRBV10-3 and J usage is TRBJ2-6; D unresolved. CDR1 and CDR2 from the germline V gene are ENHRY and SYGVKD. The CDR3 extends over 15 amino acids. With 2 bases removed from V and 3 bases from J, the gap between germline ends came to 8 bases. The CDR3 spells CAISEPRNGANVLTF. The CDR3 DNA reads as TGTGCCATCAGTGAGCCTCGAAATGGGGCCAACGTCCTGACTTTC.

The gene calls are TRBV5-1 and TRBJ2-5, with TRBD2 matching over 7 bases. The CDR3 consists of 15 residues. Germline trimming cut 0 bases from V and 3 bases from J; bases unmatched to any gene: 5. Germline V gives CDR1 SGHRS, CDR2 YFSETQ. The CDR3 sequence is CASSLVDAGEETQYF. The CDR3 bases are TGCGCCAGCAGCTTGGTAGATGCGGGGGAAGAGACCCAGTACTTC. Combining the CDR3 with reference TRBV5-1 and TRBJ2-5 gives the whole variable domain KAGVTQTPRYLIKTRGQQVTLSCSPISGHRSVSWYQQTPGQGLQFLFEYFSETQRNKGNFPGRFSGRQFSNSRSEMNVSTLELGDSALYLCASSLVDAGEETQYFGPGTRLLVL.

This clone was found a few times. The chain uses TRBV30 and TRBJ1-1; maybe TRBD1 (5 bases). The CDR3 is 13 residues long. The V end lost 0 bases, the J end lost 3 bases, and 8 bases lay between the germline ends. CDR1 and CDR2 (germline): GTSNPN, SVGIG (reference sequence). The CDR3 sequence is CAWSVGEYTEAFF. In DNA form, the CDR3 reads TGTGCCTGGAGTGTGGGGGAATACACTGAAGCTTTCTTT.

The chain employs TRBV10-1 and TRBJ2-1; possibly TRBD2 for D (6 bases). CDR3 length equals 15 residues. The germline V and J ends were trimmed by 6 bases and 1 base, with 13 bases remaining between them. CDR1 is WNHNN, CDR2 SYGVQD, per germline (reference sequence). The CDR3 coding sequence is TGCGCCAGCAGCCCGGGGGACGATTCCTACAATGAGCAGTTCTTC. As protein: CASSPGDDSYNEQFF.

V usage is TRBV5-1 and J usage is TRBJ1-4; no firm D call. This CDR3 region has 12 residues. Trimming removed 1 base at V and 5 bases at J, with 3 bases between. The V gene's germline CDR1 is SGHRS and CDR2 YFSETQ. For the CDR3, the DNA is TGCGCCAGCAGCTTGAAAAATGAAAAACTGTTTTTT. Translated, it gives CASSLKNEKLFF.

V and J are TRBV4-1 and TRBJ1-1; D not resolved. V dropped 0 bases and J dropped 0 bases, with 14 bases sitting between them. Germline V gene lookup returns CDR1 MGHRA and CDR2 YSYEKL. This CDR3 is built from 17 residues. CDR3 sequence (DNA): TGCGCCAGCAGCCAAGAGATCTTCTTAGAATTGAACACTGAAGCTTTCTTT. Translation gives CASSQEIFLELNTEAFF.

The chain joins TRBV21-1 to TRBJ1-1. TRBV21-1 is noted as a pseudogene. CDR3 length: 19 residues. CDR3 sequence (DNA): TGTGCCAGCAGCAAAGTTTGGAGCTGGCAACCTAACCGGTCGCCTGAAGCTTTCTTT. Translated, it gives CASSKVWSWQPNRSPEAFF.

The V call is TRBV7-9, the J call TRBJ1-4; 9 nucleotides agree with TRBD1. CDR3 size: 15 residues. Germline trimming cut 4 bases from V and 8 bases from J; bases unmatched to any gene: 8. CDR1 and CDR2 from the germline V gene are SEHNR and FQNEAQ (reference sequence). CDR3 amino acids: CASSYTGGRGEKLFF. DNA of the CDR3: TGTGCCAGCAGCTACACAGGGGGCAGAGGGGAAAAACTGTTTTTT.

CDR3 sequence: CASSEIRGAGNQPQHF. The CDR3 DNA follows: TGCGCCAGCAGTGAGATTAGGGGTGCTGGCAATCAGCCCCAGCATTTT. The V and J genes are TRBV10-2 and TRBJ1-5, with D tentatively TRBD1 (5 bases). The CDR3 length is 16 residues. Per germline, CDR1 WSHSY and CDR2 SAAADI. Trimming removed 2 bases at V and 2 bases at J, with 13 bases between.

This clone was counted between two and nine times. This chain connects TRBV18 to TRBJ2-7; D is tentatively TRBD1 or TRBD2 (5 bases each). Germline V lookup: CDR1 KGHSH, CDR2 LQKENI. V was clipped by 4 bases and J by 7 bases, with 23 bases between them. The CDR3 has 16 residues. DNA of the CDR3: TGTGCCAGCTCACGGGGGACGGGTTTGAGAAGAGGAGAGCAGTACTTC. Its protein product is CASSRGTGLRRGEQYF. Together with reference TRBV18 and TRBJ2-7, the CDR3 gives the full variable domain: NAGVMQNPRHLVRRRGQEARLRCSPMKGHSHVYWYRQLPEEGLKFMVYLQKENIIDESGMPKERFSAEFPKEGPSILRIQQVVRGDSAAYFCASSRGTGLRRGEQYFGPGTRLTVT.

V and J are TRBV7-8 and TRBJ2-7, with TRBD1 matching over 7 bases. V lost 1 base and J lost 2; bases outside the gene matches: 8. Germline-derived CDR1 and CDR2 are SGHVS and FQNEAQ. CDR3 length: 16 amino acids. The CDR3 spells CASSLVPGQPTYEQYF. The CDR3 coding sequence is TGTGCCAGCAGCTTAGTACCGGGACAGCCAACCTACGAGCAGTACTTC.

This chain uses TRBV28 with TRBJ2-7; D remains unclear. Germline loops: CDR1 MDHEN, CDR2 SYDVKM. This CDR3 comprises 14 residues. The ends were cut back, 2 bases at V and 1 base at J, with 9 bases in the middle. CDR3 loop: CASSLSVGSYEQYF. The CDR3 DNA reads as TGTGCCAGCAGTTTAAGCGTCGGTTCCTACGAGCAGTACTTC.

The table lists this clone with a count of one. CDR3 sequence: CASSTSEGSTNEKLFF. The CDR3 DNA sequence: TGTGCCAGCAGCACCTCAGAAGGTTCCACTAATGAAAAACTGTTTTTT. J is TRBJ1-4 and V is TRBV9; D is undetermined. Germline CDR1 is SGDLS and CDR2 is YYNGEE. This CDR3 has 16 residues. V lost 4 bases and J 2 bases, leaving 15 bases between the germline ends.